One and the same sample provided the 20 T cell receptor beta chains below, sequenced in a study of blood T cell repertoires in COVID-19. This table comes from immunoSEQ multiplex PCR, and its TCRdb copy is limited to in-frame clones, with some not included. The table lists under 550,000 clones, around 90% of them singletons. The sequencing input was peripheral blood. The receptors derive from a man between 18 and 29 years old with COVID-19, enrolled during active disease.

This CDR3 reads CASSTSGTSGRYTGELFF. The CDR3 region has the DNA TGTGCCAGTAGTACTTCCGGGACTAGCGGGAGGTACACCGGGGAGCTGTTTTTT. The chain couples TRBV19 to TRBJ2-2; 15 nucleotides line up with TRBD2. The CDR3 extends over 18 amino acids. The V and J ends lost 4 bases and 3 bases, in that order; junction bases with no gene match: 6. CDR1 and CDR2 (germline): LNHDA, SQIVND (reference sequence).

The chain joins TRBV13 to TRBJ2-1; 12 nucleotides line up with TRBD2. The CDR3 is 18 residues long. Trimming removed 4 bases from V and 8 bases from J; junction bases left unmatched: 15. Per germline, CDR1 PRHDT and CDR2 FYEKMQ (reference sequence). This CDR3 is CASSSQTGLAGKWDEQFF. CDR3 DNA: TGTGCCAGCAGCTCACAAACCGGACTAGCGGGAAAGTGGGATGAGCAGTTCTTC.

The chain has TRBV5-4 and TRBJ2-5, with D possibly being TRBD2 (6 bases). CDR1 and CDR2 from the germline V gene are SGHNT and YYREEE (reference sequence). V gave up 0 bases and J gave up 1 base, with 10 bases separating them. This CDR3 is built from 15 residues. The CDR3 sequence is CASSLVGGGQETQYF. Written as DNA, the CDR3 is TGTGCCAGCAGCTTGGTGGGGGGAGGCCAAGAGACCCAGTACTTC.

This clone was detected once. The chain links TRBV24-1 to TRBJ2-2; D gene ambiguous. V was cut by 7 bases and J by 6 bases, with 14 bases left in between. The CDR3 totals 14 residues. CDR1 is KGHDR and CDR2 is SFDVKD in the germline V gene. CDR3 sequence (DNA): TGTGCCACCAGAGACGATGTAGCCCCCGGGGAGCTGTTTTTT. Translating gives CATRDDVAPGELFF.

The chain recombines TRBV5-1 with TRBJ2-7; 9 bases map to TRBD1. The CDR3 is 14 residues long. J lost 3 bases, V lost 4 bases, and 5 bases had no gene match. The germline CDR1 and CDR2 sequences are SGHRS and YFSETQ. The CDR3 region has the DNA TGCGCCAGCAGCGTAACGGGACAGGGCTACGAGCAGTACTTC. Its translation is CASSVTGQGYEQYF.

The rearrangement joins TRBV3-1 (or the pseudogene TRBV3-2) to TRBJ2-1, with D possibly being TRBD1 (6 bases). The CDR3 sequence is 14 residues long. V was shortened by 8 bases and J by 2 bases, with 13 bases between the two germline ends. The germline V gene encodes CDR1 LGHDT and CDR2 YNNKEL (reference sequence). In DNA, the CDR3 is TGTGCCAGCTCGTGGACAGAGACCTACAATGAGCAGTTCTTC. It encodes CASSWTETYNEQFF.

The CDR3 DNA reads as TGTGCCAGCAGCCGGACAGGCGGTGGGGGCAATGAGCAGTTCTTC. It yields the protein CASSRTGGGGNEQFF. This chain connects TRBV6-5 to TRBJ2-1; TRBD1 aligns across 7 bases. The CDR3 is 15 amino acids. Germline V gene sequence: CDR1 MNHEY, CDR2 SVGAGI. V was clipped by 6 bases and J by 6 bases; unmatched bases: 11.

The genes are TRBV21-1 and TRBJ2-7; the listed D gene, TRBD1, was not tested against the DNA. TRBV21-1 is noted as a pseudogene. The CDR3 covers 17 residues. The CDR3 protein is CASSKPGQGKESYEQYF. The CDR3 region has the DNA TGTGCCAGCAGCAAGCCGGGACAGGGAAAAGAATCCTACGAGCAGTACTTC.

This chain uses TRBV30 with TRBJ2-7; the D gene is possibly TRBD1 (6 bases). Looked up from germline, CDR1 is GTSNPN and CDR2 is SVGIG (reference sequence). The ends were cut back, 1 base at V and 3 bases at J, with 13 bases in the middle. This CDR3 is built from 14 residues. CDR3 coding DNA: TGTGCCTGGAGTGCCCCGGGACACCACTACGAGCAGTACTTC. This translates into CAWSAPGHHYEQYF.

The chain joins TRBV7-9 to TRBJ1-5; D is undetermined. Germline CDR1 is SEHNR and CDR2 is FQNEAQ (reference sequence). The CDR3 sequence is 13 residues long. Deletions cut 5 bases from V and 4 bases from J, with 9 bases between. The CDR3 region has the DNA TGTGCCAGCAGCCTGAACACGAATCAGCCCCAGCATTTT. The encoded protein is CASSLNTNQPQHF.

A single count supports this clone. The gene calls are TRBV29-1 and TRBJ2-2, with 16 bases aligning to TRBD2. The CDR3 sequence is 18 residues long. The J segment lost 0 bases and the V segment lost 4 bases, leaving 5 bases of the junction unmatched. CDR1 is SQVTM and CDR2 is ANQGSEA in the germline V gene. In DNA form, the CDR3 reads TGCAGCGTTGTGGGACTAGCGGGGGGGTGGTCGAACACCGGGGAGCTGTTTTTT. As protein: CSVVGLAGGWSNTGELFF.

The V call is TRBV6-5, the J call TRBJ2-7; TRBD1 aligns across 7 bases. The V segment lost 2 bases and the J segment 6 bases; nucleotides outside the gene matches: 4. This CDR3 is built from 13 residues. CDR1 and CDR2 (germline): MNHEY, SVGAGI. CDR3 in DNA: TGTGCCAGCAGTTACGCCACAGGGGTCGAGCAGTACTTC. This translates into CASSYATGVEQYF.

This clone showed up just once. The rearrangement uses TRBV7-3 and TRBJ2-2; 7 bases agree with TRBD2. Trimming took 0 bases from V and 6 from J; bases not matched to a gene: 4. Germline V gives CDR1 SGHTA, CDR2 FQGTGA. The CDR3 has 15 amino acids. The CDR3 DNA reads as TGTGCCAGCAGCTTAACGGGAGGGCCGTCCGGGGAGCTGTTTTTT. This codes for CASSLTGGPSGELFF. Supplemented by reference TRBV7-3 and TRBJ2-2, the full variable domain reads GAGVSQTPSNKVTEKGKYVELRCDPISGHTALYWYRQSLGQGPEFLIYFQGTGAADDSGLPNDRFFAVRPEGSVSTLKIQRTERGDSAVYLCASSLTGGPSGELFFGEGSRLTVL.

This chain connects TRBV27 to TRBJ2-7; 9 bases line up with TRBD1. V shed 5 bases and J 2 bases; nucleotides not matched to a gene: 4. Germline CDR1 and CDR2: MNHEY and SMNVEV (reference sequence). The CDR3 spans 14 residues. The CDR3 region is CASSSRDRAYEQYF. CDR3 bases: TGTGCCAGCAGTAGCCGGGACAGGGCCTACGAGCAGTACTTC.

The gene calls are TRBV4-1 and TRBJ1-2, with 7 bases lining up with TRBD1. The V and J ends lost 8 bases and 4 bases, in that order; junction bases with no gene match: 13. The CDR3 runs 15 residues. CDR1 and CDR2 from the germline V gene are MGHRA and YSYEKL. The DNA of the CDR3 is TGCGCCAGCCGACAGACAATCCGGGACAGCTATGGCTACACCTTC. It translates to CASRQTIRDSYGYTF.

The V call is TRBV2, the J call TRBJ2-3; the D is unclear. In germline, CDR1 is SNHLY, CDR2 FYNNEI. The CDR3 covers 12 residues. V shed 6 bases and J shed 2 bases, with 6 bases lying between them. CDR3 DNA sequence: TGTGCCAGCAGGAGAAACACAGATACGCAGTATTTT. Its translation: CASRRNTDTQYF.

This clone has just one count. This sequence joins TRBV7-8 and TRBJ2-5, with 11 bases aligning to TRBD2. The CDR3 consists of 18 residues. Germline CDR1 is SGHVS and CDR2 is FQNEAQ. Trimming removed 1 base from V and 2 bases from J; junction bases left unmatched: 9. CDR3 protein: CASSLVVAGGTRQETQYF. CDR3 nucleotides: TGTGCCAGCAGCTTAGTGGTAGCGGGAGGGACACGACAAGAGACCCAGTACTTC.

The genes are TRBV19 and TRBJ2-1, with D possibly TRBD1 on 6 matching bases. The CDR3 extends over 14 amino acids. Germline V gene data show CDR1 as LNHDA and CDR2 as SQIVND (reference sequence). V was clipped by 7 bases and J by 9 bases, with 19 bases between them. The CDR3 nucleotides are TGTGCCAGTACACCACAGGGTAAGGTCGGTGAGCAGTTCTTC. This encodes CASTPQGKVGEQFF.

This clone was seen just once. This chain uses TRBV27 with TRBJ2-7, with 8 nucleotides matching TRBD1. CDR1 is MNHEY and CDR2 is SMNVEV in the germline V gene (reference sequence). V gave up 8 bases and J gave up 5 bases; unmatched junction bases: 8. The CDR3 spans 13 residues. Written as DNA, the CDR3 is TGTGCCAGCGGATACCAGACAGGGGACGAGCAGTACTTC. It codes for CASGYQTGDEQYF.

The chain combines TRBV10-3 with TRBJ2-5, with 12 nucleotides matching TRBD2. After removal of 4 bases from V and 2 bases from J, the junction contained 2 bases not matched to a gene. CDR3 size: 15 residues. Germline loops: CDR1 ENHRY, CDR2 SYGVKD. As DNA, the CDR3 is TGTGCCATCAGTGCTAGCGGGGGGGTTCAAGAGACCCAGTACTTC. Amino acid sequence: CAISASGGVQETQYF.